This entry features one T cell receptor (beta chain) sequence. The CDR3 is 14 amino acids. In germline, CDR1 is LGHNA, CDR2 YNFKEQ. Trimming cost V 0 bases and J 0 bases, with 5 bases left between them. The sample is drawn from a study of blood T cell repertoires in COVID-19. On the study more broadly: Both acute and convalescent COVID-19 samples were obtained from the United States, Italy and Spain. PBMCs, B-cell-depleted T cells, or T cells were the source of the cDNA or gDNA that made up the material.

Method: immunoSEQ multiplex PCR; TCRdb's copy keeps in-frame clones and lacks some. The table shows under 55,000 clones, with around nine tenths occurring only once. The genes are TRBV4-2 and TRBJ1-1; D unresolved. The sequence came from a human donor in a cohort sampled during active COVID-19. The specimen was peripheral blood. The CDR3 sequence: CASSQESLNTEAFF. CDR3 sequence (DNA): TGTGCCAGCAGCCAAGAAAGCCTGAACACTGAAGCTTTCTTT.